The next 26 T cell receptor beta chains were all read from a single sample in a study of T cell responses to AZD1222 COVID-19 vaccine. Profiling relied on immunoSEQ multiplex PCR, and the TCRdb table lists in-frame clones only, not all of them. There are around 58,000 clones in the sample; more than 80% occur only once, and about 15% lies in the top ten. Sequenced material: peripheral blood, taken 28 days after the second AZD1222 dose. All receptors come from an adult who received the AZD1222 COVID-19 vaccine.

V is TRBV13 and J is TRBJ2-3; D not certain. V lost 7 bases and J lost 0, with 8 bases in between. The CDR3 extends over 13 amino acids. Germline CDR1 and CDR2: PRHDT and FYEKMQ (reference sequence). The CDR3 nucleotides read TGTGCCAGCACAGGCCCTAGCACAGATACGCAGTATTTT. This encodes CASTGPSTDTQYF. Combining the CDR3 with reference TRBV13 and TRBJ2-3 gives the whole variable domain AAGVIQSPRHLIKEKRETATLKCYPIPRHDTVYWYQQGPGQDPQFLISFYEKMQSDKGSIPDRFSAQQFSDYHSELNMSSLELGDSALYFCASTGPSTDTQYFGPGTRLTVL.

The rearrangement links TRBV4-3 to TRBJ2-7; D is unclear. The length of the CDR3 is 13 residues. The ends were cut back, 5 bases at V and 0 bases at J, with 8 bases in the middle. Germline V gene lookup returns CDR1 LGHNA and CDR2 YSLEER. The CDR3 coding sequence is TGCGCCAGCAGCGAAAACCCCTCCTACGAGCAGTACTTC. This translates into CASSENPSYEQYF.

The V call is TRBV6-2 or TRBV6-3, the J call TRBJ1-2, with TRBD1 matching 7 bases. Germline CDR1 is MNHEY and CDR2 is SVGEGT. This CDR3 spans 13 amino acids. V shed 5 bases and J 5 bases; nucleotides not matched to a gene: 5. CDR3 protein: CASSRGQDYGYTF. CDR3 nucleotide sequence: TGTGCCAGCAGTCGAGGACAGGATTATGGCTACACCTTC.

The genes are TRBV14 and TRBJ2-1; D not certain. The ends were cut back, 0 bases at V and 10 bases at J, with 16 bases in the middle. The germline V gene has CDR1 SGHDN and CDR2 FVKESK. CDR3 length equals 15 residues. The chain's CDR3 is CASSQDIGLSREQFF. CDR3 DNA sequence: TGTGCCAGCAGCCAAGATATCGGTCTTTCCCGGGAGCAGTTCTTC.

The genes are TRBV3-1 (or the pseudogene TRBV3-2) and TRBJ1-5; D not certain. This CDR3 is built from 13 residues. Germline V gene sequence: CDR1 LGHDT, CDR2 YNNKEL (reference sequence). The V gene lost 1 base and the J gene lost 6 bases, with 7 bases spanning the gap. DNA of the CDR3: TGTGCCAGCAGCCAAGGCGCGGGTCAGCCCCAGCATTTT. Its translation: CASSQGAGQPQHF.

J is TRBJ2-4 and V is TRBV19; TRBD2 aligns across 8 bases. Germline V gene sequence: CDR1 LNHDA, CDR2 SQIVND (reference sequence). V trimming: 2 bases; J trimming: 7 bases; junction bases outside the gene matches: 10. The CDR3 length is 16 residues. The CDR3 region has the DNA TGTGCCAGTAGTATAATCAAAGCGGGAGTTGTTAACATTCAGTACTTC. Its translation is CASSIIKAGVVNIQYF.

The rearrangement links TRBV5-1 to TRBJ2-7; TRBD2 aligns across 7 bases. The CDR3 is 16 residues long. The V gene's germline CDR1 is SGHRS and CDR2 YFSETQ. V lost 0 bases to trimming and J lost 2 bases; unmatched junction nucleotides: 8. This chain's CDR3 is CASSLGASGLTYEQYF. The CDR3 bases are TGCGCCAGCAGCTTGGGGGCTAGCGGCCTAACCTACGAGCAGTACTTC.

The rearrangement uses TRBV30 and TRBJ2-7; no clear D gene. With 4 bases removed from V and 2 bases from J, the gap between germline ends came to 12 bases. The CDR3 runs to 13 residues. Germline V CDR1 and CDR2: GTSNPN, SVGIG (reference sequence). CDR3 in amino acids: CAWTMGSTYEQYF. The CDR3 DNA follows: TGTGCCTGGACTATGGGCAGCACCTACGAGCAGTACTTC.

The V gene is TRBV29-1, the J gene TRBJ2-1; 7 bases match TRBD2. With 6 bases clipped from V and 9 bases from J, the junction kept 8 bases outside the gene matches. Germline V CDR1 and CDR2: SQVTM, ANQGSEA. The CDR3 runs to 12 residues. CDR3 sequence reads: CSVSVTSFEQFF. CDR3 coding DNA: TGCAGCGTGAGCGTGACTAGCTTTGAGCAGTTCTTC.

The chain is built from TRBV11-3 and TRBJ2-2; tentative D call: TRBD2 (6 bases). Trimming stripped 7 bases from V and 4 bases from J, with 16 bases between. The germline CDR1 and CDR2 sequences are SGHNT and YENEEA. The CDR3 covers 15 residues. CDR3 residues: CASTPGGSGTGELFF. The CDR3 DNA follows: TGTGCCAGCACCCCTGGGGGGTCGGGCACCGGGGAGCTGTTTTTT.

The chain's CDR3 is CASSPGIPNEQFF. The CDR3 coding sequence is TGTGCCAGCAGCCCCGGGATTCCCAATGAGCAGTTCTTC. The genes are TRBV12-3 or TRBV12-4 and TRBJ2-1, with D possibly being TRBD2 (5 bases). The CDR3 is 13 residues long. The V gene lost 6 bases and the J gene lost 6 bases, with 12 bases spanning the gap.

J is TRBJ1-6 and V is TRBV27; no clear D. Deletions cut 1 base from V and 6 bases from J, with 7 bases between. The CDR3 loop spans 14 amino acids. Per the germline V gene, CDR1 is MNHEY and CDR2 is SMNVEV (reference sequence). The CDR3 protein is CASSLYRRNSPLHF. As DNA, the CDR3 is TGTGCCAGCAGTTTATATAGGCGTAATTCACCCCTCCACTTT.

Written as DNA, the CDR3 is TGTGCCAGCAGCTCCATAGGACTAGCGGGAGCGGGAGAGACCCAGTACTTC. This encodes CASSSIGLAGAGETQYF. V and J are TRBV5-6 and TRBJ2-5, with 13 bases matching TRBD2. The CDR3 extends over 17 amino acids. Germline assignment: CDR1 SGHDT and CDR2 YYEEEE. Trimming removed 3 bases from V and 4 bases from J; junction bases left unmatched: 9.

The V gene is TRBV7-6, the J gene TRBJ2-2; 10 nucleotides line up with TRBD2. J gave up 1 base and V 5 bases, and 4 bases lay outside the gene matches. The CDR3 runs to 16 residues. Per the germline V gene, CDR1 is SGHVS and CDR2 is FNYEAQ. DNA for the CDR3: TGTGCCAGCAGCCGGACTAGCGGCGGGAACACCGGGGAGCTGTTTTTT. It is translated as CASSRTSGGNTGELFF.

The V gene is TRBV3-1 (or the pseudogene TRBV3-2), the J gene TRBJ1-2; TRBD1 is a possible D gene (6 bases). V shed 4 bases and J shed 7 bases, with 10 bases lying between them. The germline CDR1 and CDR2 sequences are LGHDT and YNNKEL (reference sequence). This CDR3 region has 12 residues. Here the CDR3 reads CASSPQGRGYTF. The CDR3 DNA reads TGTGCCAGCAGCCCACAGGGTCGTGGCTACACCTTC.

The chain employs TRBV11-3 and TRBJ2-7, with 10 bases fitting TRBD1. The CDR3 covers 13 residues. Germline CDR1 and CDR2: SGHNT and YENEEA. Unmatched junction bases numbered 4, after V lost 5 bases and J lost 6 bases. The CDR3, as DNA: TGTGCCAGCAGCCCAGGGACAGGGGCCGAGCAGTACTTC. It translates to CASSPGTGAEQYF.

J is TRBJ1-1 and V is TRBV10-3; perhaps TRBD1 as D (5 bases). V was clipped by 10 bases and J by 3 bases, with 15 bases between them. There are 13 residues in the CDR3. Looked up from germline, CDR1 is ENHRY and CDR2 is SYGVKD. CDR3: CASRDLEHTEAFF. As DNA, the CDR3 is TGTGCCAGCCGGGACCTCGAACACACTGAAGCTTTCTTT.

The rearrangement uses TRBV12-3 or TRBV12-4 and TRBJ2-1; 11 bases agree with TRBD2. The CDR3 is 13 amino acids. The trim removed 7 bases at V and 10 bases at J, leaving 6 bases unmatched. The CDR3 sequence is CASISGRATEQFF. DNA for the CDR3: TGTGCCAGCATTAGCGGGAGGGCTACGGAGCAGTTCTTC.

This clone was observed a single time. The CDR3 sequence is CASTQDSGYTF. The CDR3 nucleotides are TGTGCCAGTACTCAGGACAGTGGCTACACCTTC. The rearrangement joins TRBV19 to TRBJ1-2; weak D call: TRBD1 (6 bases). Germline V gene sequence: CDR1 LNHDA, CDR2 SQIVND (reference sequence). The CDR3 spans 11 residues. Trimming removed 7 bases from V and 7 bases from J, with 10 bases in between.

The chain has TRBV30 and TRBJ2-2; D gene uncertain. Per the germline V gene, CDR1 is GTSNPN and CDR2 is SVGIG (reference sequence). The germline V and J ends were trimmed by 6 bases and 3 bases, with 11 bases remaining between them. This CDR3 comprises 13 residues. The CDR3 DNA reads TGTGCCTGCCTCGGAAGGTACACCGGGGAGCTGTTTTTT. Translation gives CACLGRYTGELFF.

This chain connects TRBV2 to TRBJ2-2, with 9 bases identical to TRBD2. The germline CDR1 and CDR2 sequences are SNHLY and FYNNEI. With 4 bases clipped from V and 4 bases from J, the junction kept 7 bases outside the gene matches. This CDR3 has 16 residues. CDR3 sequence reads: CASSVPSGTSTGELFF. CDR3 DNA: TGTGCCAGCAGTGTCCCTAGCGGGACGAGCACCGGGGAGCTGTTTTTT.

The chain has TRBV7-2 and TRBJ2-3; D gene uncertain. The CDR3 has 14 residues. Trimming shortened V by 5 bases and J by 2 bases, and 11 bases separated the two germline ends. Germline CDR1 SGHTA, CDR2 FQGNSA. The CDR3 region is CASSPDLTTDTQYF. CDR3 in DNA: TGTGCCAGCAGCCCCGACTTAACCACAGATACGCAGTATTTT.

The chain employs TRBV7-9 and TRBJ2-7; 8 bases line up with TRBD1. V trimming: 4 bases; J trimming: 0 bases; junction bases outside the gene matches: 11. Germline loops: CDR1 SEHNR, CDR2 FQNEAQ (reference sequence). This CDR3 spans 17 amino acids. The CDR3 region is CASSSPARQGSSYEQYF. CDR3 nucleotide sequence: TGTGCCAGCAGCTCACCCGCCCGACAGGGGTCCTCCTACGAGCAGTACTTC.

The chain couples TRBV29-1 to TRBJ2-3; TRBD1 or TRBD2 may be the D gene (5 bases each). V lost 4 bases and J lost 0, with 14 bases in between. The CDR3 runs 15 residues. Germline CDR1 reads SQVTM; CDR2 reads ANQGSEA. The CDR3 coding sequence is TGCAGCGTTGTCAAGCCGGGACCTAGCACAGATACGCAGTATTTT. This translates into CSVVKPGPSTDTQYF.

This clone appeared a single time. The CDR3 nucleotides are TGTGCCACCAGTGAGGGTGCAGGGGTGGAGACCCAGTACTTC. This gives the protein CATSEGAGVETQYF. The chain employs TRBV24-1 and TRBJ2-5; D might be TRBD1 (6 bases). The CDR3 length is 14 residues. The germline V gene encodes CDR1 KGHDR and CDR2 SFDVKD. V was shortened by 4 bases and J by 5 bases, with 13 bases between the two germline ends.

The chain couples TRBV2 to TRBJ1-1; the D is unclear. CDR3 length: 13 amino acids. V gave up 2 bases and J gave up 5 bases, with 9 bases separating them. CDR1 is SNHLY and CDR2 is FYNNEI in the germline V gene. CDR3 sequence reads: CASSERWRTEAFF. The DNA of the CDR3 is TGTGCCAGCAGTGAAAGGTGGAGGACTGAAGCTTTCTTT.